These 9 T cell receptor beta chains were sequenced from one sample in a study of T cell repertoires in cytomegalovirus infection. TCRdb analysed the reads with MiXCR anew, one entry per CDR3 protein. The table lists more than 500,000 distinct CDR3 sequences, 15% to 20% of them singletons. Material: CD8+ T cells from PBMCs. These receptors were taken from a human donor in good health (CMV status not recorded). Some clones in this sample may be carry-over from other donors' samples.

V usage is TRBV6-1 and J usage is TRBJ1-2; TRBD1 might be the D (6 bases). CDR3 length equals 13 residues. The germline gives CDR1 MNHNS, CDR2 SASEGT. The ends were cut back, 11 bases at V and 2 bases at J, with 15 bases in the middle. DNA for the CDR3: TGTGCCGCGGTACAGGGTTCAAACTATGGCTACACCTTC. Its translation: CAAVQGSNYGYTF.

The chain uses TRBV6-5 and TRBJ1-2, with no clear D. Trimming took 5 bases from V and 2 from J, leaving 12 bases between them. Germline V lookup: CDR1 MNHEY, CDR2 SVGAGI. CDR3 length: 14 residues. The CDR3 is CASSGFSTNYGYTF. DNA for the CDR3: TGTGCCAGCAGTGGCTTCTCCACCAACTATGGCTACACCTTC.

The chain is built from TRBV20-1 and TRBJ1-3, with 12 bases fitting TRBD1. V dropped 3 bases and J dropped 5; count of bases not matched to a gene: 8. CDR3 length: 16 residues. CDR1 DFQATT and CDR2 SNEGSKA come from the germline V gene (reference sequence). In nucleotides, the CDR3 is TGCAGTGCTAGCCCCCCTGGGACAGGGGGCCGAAACACCATATATTTT. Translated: CSASPPGTGGRNTIYF.

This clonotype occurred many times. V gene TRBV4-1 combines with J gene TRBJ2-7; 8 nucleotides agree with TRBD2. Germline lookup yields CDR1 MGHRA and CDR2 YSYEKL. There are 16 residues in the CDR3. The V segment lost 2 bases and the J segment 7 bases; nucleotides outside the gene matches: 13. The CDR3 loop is CASSQSPPAGVKEQYF. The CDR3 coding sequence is TGCGCCAGCAGCCAAAGCCCCCCAGCGGGAGTAAAAGAGCAGTACTTC.

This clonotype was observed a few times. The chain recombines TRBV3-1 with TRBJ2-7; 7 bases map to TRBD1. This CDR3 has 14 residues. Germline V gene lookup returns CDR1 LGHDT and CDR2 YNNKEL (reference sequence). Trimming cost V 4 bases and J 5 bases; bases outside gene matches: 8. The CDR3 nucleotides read TGTGCCAGCAGCCCGACAGGGATGGATAACGAGCAGTACTTC. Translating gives CASSPTGMDNEQYF.

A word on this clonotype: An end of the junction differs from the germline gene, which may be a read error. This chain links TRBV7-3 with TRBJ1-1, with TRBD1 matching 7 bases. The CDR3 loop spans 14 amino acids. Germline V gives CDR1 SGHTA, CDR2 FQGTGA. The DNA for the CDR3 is TGTGCCAGCAGCAATGGACAGGTTGACACTGAAGATTTCTTT. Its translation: CASSNGQVDTEDFF.

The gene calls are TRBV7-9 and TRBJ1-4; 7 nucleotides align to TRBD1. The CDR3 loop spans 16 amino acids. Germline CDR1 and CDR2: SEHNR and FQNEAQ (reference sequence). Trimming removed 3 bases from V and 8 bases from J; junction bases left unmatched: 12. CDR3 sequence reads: CASSLLDRVGEEKLFF. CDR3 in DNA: TGTGCCAGCAGCTTGTTAGACAGGGTTGGGGAAGAAAAACTGTTTTTT.

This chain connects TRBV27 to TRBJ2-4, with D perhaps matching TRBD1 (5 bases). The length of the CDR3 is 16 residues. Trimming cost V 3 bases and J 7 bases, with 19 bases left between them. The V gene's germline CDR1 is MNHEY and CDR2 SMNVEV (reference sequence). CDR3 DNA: TGTGCCAGCAGTTTGTCGACATCTCCCCCAGGGAACATTCAGTACTTC. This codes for CASSLSTSPPGNIQYF.

The CDR3 DNA reads as TGTGCCAGCAGTTTGGACAGCGATGATCAGCCCCAGCATTTT. It translates to CASSLDSDDQPQHF. This chain connects TRBV28 to TRBJ1-5, with D perhaps matching TRBD1 (6 bases). CDR1 is MDHEN, CDR2 SYDVKM, per germline. The CDR3 is 14 residues long. The ends were cut back, 3 bases at V and 5 bases at J, with 11 bases in the middle.